The text below deals with one T cell receptor beta chain. Its specificity is unknown. Through a sample-barcoded 5' primer and a J-beta primer mix, a second PCR was run for roughly 6 to 12 cycles. The template-switch adaptor was a 5' adaptor with 12 random nucleotides. It tagged each cDNA molecule. Each single sample gave us at least 3 million CDR3-containing paired-end reads. Via MiXCR, TCRdb re-called the 5' RACE reads, giving one row per CDR3 protein. The sample consists of 1.5 million to 2 million distinct CDR3 sequences, around half of them appearing once. The data belong to a study of blood T cells in healthy people across ages. Findings of the study overall: Diversity estimated from one million T cells was considered an underestimate.

This receptor was identified in a woman between 35 and 50 years old in good health. Sample: blood.

This CDR3 reads CASSHGGGRETQYF. The CDR3 bases are TGCGCCAGCAGCCACGGGGGTGGGCGGGAGACCCAGTACTTC. The chain has TRBV4-3 and TRBJ2-5; TRBD2 is a possible D gene (6 bases). V lost 3 bases and J lost 5, with 13 bases in between. The CDR3 sequence is 14 residues long. From germline, CDR1 is LGHNA and CDR2 YSLEER.